This T cell receptor (beta chain) was sequenced for a study of long-term antiretroviral therapy in people with HIV (dated by TCRdb to the early 2020s). General notes on the study: Collection of the earliest samples took place about a decade ahead of the 2015 WHO recommendation for immediate ART, at a time when ART was typically delayed until CD4 counts fell. This retrospective serial study examined whether starting ART and sustained HIV suppression were associated with changes in the composition and diversity of the TRB repertoire in peripheral blood. A total of 150 to 200 cryopreserved PBMC samples were contributed to the cohort by 30 adults with confirmed HIV infection, with samples collected serially over a mean of about 6 years (range 1-12). Among the 25 to 30 participants with HIV, eleven to twelve were female. Test extractions of a monoclonal T-cell line alongside some 36 polyclonal samples showed no cross-contamination during QIAcube processing. What the work shows at the level of the full study, not this receptor alone: Because PBMC availability was limited, only the TCR beta chain was sequenced, with no alpha chain pairing. The repertoire was dominated across all time points by expanded TRB clones identified before ART initiation, although this dominance was seen to fluctuate and to decrease in many PLHIV after ART. HIV repertoires had narrower CDR3 length ranges than controls, and the network structure suggested an antigen-experienced repertoire that shifted only slightly toward naive after ART. Because pre-ART samples had limited cell numbers, profiling was done on unsorted PBMC rather than on sorted CD4+ and CD8+ T cells. Inferences about post-ART repertoire changes were limited because no data were available on ART adherence, viral resistance or therapy changes. The samples span the years 2004 to 2017, and the ART regimens used may be less effective than current regimens. Starting ART was linked to a significant rise in TRB diversity, yet even after long-term ART the diversity remained significantly lower than in transplant donor controls.

Points on this clone: The antigen this receptor binds is unknown. No base quality values were provided; no much bigger clone lies one nucleotide off.

To be included, a participant needed at least one PBMC sample from before ART initiation plus at least two post-ART samples. All participants with HIV were treated in the United States of America. Before DNA extraction, cryopreserved samples of roughly 0.9-11 million PBMC were thawed and washed. At the time of the earliest PBMC sample, participants with HIV were aged between about 20 and 60 years. Per participant, PBMC samples came from 1-4 timepoints prior to ART initiation and 2-8 timepoints following ART initiation, for a median of 7 samples. For every participant, serial HIV viral load, CD4+ T-cell count, ART history and demographic data were obtained. Genomic DNA was extracted from unsorted PBMC with a Qiagen kit on a QIAcube, processed in batches of 12 samples. V is shortened by 3 bases, J by 7 bases, and the region joining them spans 10 bases. The cysteine opens and the phenylalanine closes a CDR3 of 13 amino acids. Of the read, only the CDR3 DNA is kept; its 39 bases are in frame from base 1. The germline V gene (reference sequence) yields LNHDA for CDR1 and SQIVND for CDR2.

The immunoSEQ hsTCRB v3.0 assay was used at survey level resolution to sequence the TRB variable region. A depth of roughly 35,000-50,000 T-cell genomes per sample was targeted for TRB sequencing. TRB libraries were pooled and sequenced on an Illumina MiSeq using a v3 150-cycle kit. On the study's bioinformatics: Repertoire analysis ran in R within a reproducible Nextflow workflow covering QC, data transformation and analysis. LymphoSeq2, an R package for exploring AIRR-Seq data, was used to implement the custom analyses. A handful of samples that produced fewer than 5000 total TRB sequences were removed, so 180 or so HIV repertoires were analyzed. Among the 170 to 200 retained HIV repertoires, some 59 were collected before ART initiation and 120 to 130 after ART initiation. Repertoires were downsampled to 5000 TRB nucleotide sequences, and summary statistics were averaged over 100 downsampling iterations. TRB sequences were retained for analysis only if CDR3 regions of at least seven amino acids were present. Diversity was measured with a Shannon entropy-derived clonality score and the Gini coefficient. In the repertoire networks, any two of the top 5000 CDR3 amino acid sequences were connected whenever the two sequences differed by an edit distance of one. For TRB CDR3 amino acid sequences, GLIPH2 was used to predict antigen specificity groups and MHC restriction. CDR3 amino acid sequences were matched against VDJdb and McPAS-TCR to flag known CMV, EBV, HIV or tissue antigen associations. Pre-ART, post-ART and control groups were compared with Wilcoxon signed-rank tests and Holm-Bonferroni correction. This is the immuneACCESS table as TCRdb keeps it, with only in-frame sequences that have V and J called. A part of the clones is gone; compared with another copy, unresolved V genes explain less than half, and the rest is unexplained. V and J calls and clone size are those listed in that table; D and trimming were worked out from the DNA. Present in this sample are tens of thousands of clones, approximately 84% of which were seen just once. The ten largest make up roughly 0.94% of the sample.

Recombination joined TRBV19 with TRBJ1-5; the D gene is not confidently resolved. The TCR comes from a man aged 50-60 years with HIV. The sample in question was unsorted PBMCs, obtained 2 years after starting antiretroviral therapy. The base sequence is TGTGCCAGTAGTATCCGGGGTCAGCAGCCCCAGCATTTT. It translates to CASSIRGQQPQHF. Beyond the CDR3, the reference TRBV19 and TRBJ1-5 genes provide the residues; the full variable domain reads: DGGITQSPKYLFRKEGQNVTLSCEQNLNHDAMYWYRQDPGQGLRLIYYSQIVNDFQKGDIAEGYSVSREKKESFPLTVTSAQKNPTAFYLCASSIRGQQPQHFGDGTRLSIL.